A selection of T cell receptor beta chains follows, all from one sample in a study of CD4 T cells in relation to SARS-CoV-2 and coronaviruses. The data were produced by immunoSEQ multiplex PCR, yet TCRdb's version contains in-frame clones alone and is incomplete. The sample includes some 45,000 clones, roughly 87% of them seen just once. These receptors' antigens are unknown. Source material: naive CD4+ T cells from PBMCs, cultured in vitro. The receptors shown here come from an adult with COVID-19. The CDR3 runs from the conserved cysteine through the conserved F or W. Where a row states a size, it is once, few, many or the class of an expanded clone; other rows omit it.

j_call,v_call,clone_size,cdr3_aa
TRBJ2-5,TRBV2,NA,CASSELENSRGRYF
TRBJ2-7,TRBV7-9,NA,CASVLDRGYSYEQYF
TRBJ1-2,TRBV5-4,NA,CASSQRDGYGYTF
TRBJ2-7,TRBV6-6,NA,CASCTGQGTHEQYF
TRBJ1-2,TRBV5-1,NA,CASSLDRNYGYTF
TRBJ2-6,TRBV28,NA,CASRRPTGSSGANVLTF
TRBJ2-4,TRBV4-2,NA,CASSPPGGGGAQNIQYF
TRBJ1-2,TRBV30,NA,CAWRVGVGYGYTF
TRBJ2-3,TRBV2,NA,CASGGREIADTQYF
TRBJ2-7,TRBV6-5,NA,CASSRTGDYEQYF
TRBJ2-1,TRBV5-1,NA,CASSLAGTRIGEQFF
TRBJ1-5,TRBV18,NA,CASSRGTPDSNQPQHF
TRBJ1-3,TRBV28,NA,CASSFSLTGNSGNTIYF
TRBJ2-2,TRBV7-8,NA,CASSAIGTGVGELFF
TRBJ2-6,TRBV10-3,NA,CAISAPGSGANVLTF
TRBJ2-2,TRBV9,NA,CASSPLPDTGELFF
TRBJ2-7,TRBV6-5,NA,CASSYIATGRIYEQYF
TRBJ2-5,TRBV6-2/TRBV6-3,NA,CASSPEAGGKETQYF
TRBJ1-2,TRBV12-3/TRBV12-4,few,CASRSERVLGYTF
TRBJ2-2,TRBV2,few,CASQTGTTGELFF
TRBJ2-3,TRBV6-4,NA,CARTAAGRADTQYF
TRBJ2-7,TRBV5-1,NA,CASSLTGAGYEQYF
TRBJ1-5,TRBV7-2,NA,CASSSRQGDQPQHF
TRBJ1-1,TRBV3-1/TRBV3-2,NA,CASRDRRNTEAFF
TRBJ2-3,TRBV19,few,CASSGRNRPDTQYF
TRBJ2-1,TRBV21-1,NA,CASSKVAGGHNEQFF
TRBJ2-5,TRBV4-2,NA,CASSQERGNNQETQYF
TRBJ1-5,TRBV4-1,NA,CASSQGTASNQPQHF
TRBJ2-4,TRBV18,once,CASSPVPLTSGSIKNIQYF
TRBJ2-7,TRBV3-1/TRBV3-2,NA,CASSQESNREQYF
TRBJ2-5,TRBV5-1,NA,CASSPSGSGETQYF
TRBJ1-1,TRBV9,NA,CASSVGRGVVDTEAFF
TRBJ2-7,TRBV28,NA,CASSPQSREGYYEQYF
TRBJ2-1,TRBV7-2,NA,CASSLARGRSRKWDNEQFF
TRBJ2-7,TRBV3-1/TRBV3-2,NA,CASSPGLAAEQYF
TRBJ2-7,TRBV10-3,NA,CAISGEQYEQYF
TRBJ2-2,TRBV6-2/TRBV6-3,NA,CASSYSFTGELFF
TRBJ2-5,TRBV4-1,NA,CASSWASGSGLETQYF
TRBJ2-5,TRBV11-2,NA,CASSRGLQETQYF
TRBJ2-1,TRBV10-1,few,CASSPPGSGNNEQFF
TRBJ2-7,TRBV20-1,NA,CSARDQYEQYF
TRBJ2-2,TRBV9,NA,CASSVGLAGVGTGELFF
TRBJ2-5,TRBV5-4,NA,CASGYQGAGEGETQYF
TRBJ2-3,TRBV11-2,NA,CASSLGGTKDTQYF
TRBJ2-7,TRBV6-5,NA,CAGGGQYGEQYF
TRBJ2-7,TRBV5-1,NA,CASSLASSGMSSYEQYF
TRBJ2-3,TRBV5-1,once,CASSLGGSGTTDTQYF
TRBJ2-1,TRBV7-9,NA,CASSSQQTAYNEQFF
TRBJ2-7,TRBV5-1,NA,CASSSILLGTGRYEQYF
TRBJ2-3,TRBV5-1,NA,CASSSLAGFTDTQYF